This T cell receptor beta chain originates from a study of Graves' ophthalmopathy and Graves' hyperthyroidism. Germline CDR1 and CDR2: MNHEY and SMNVEV (reference sequence). The CDR3 totals 18 residues, both ends included. Amplifying from RNA transcripts, the study obtained TCR beta CDR3 regions. In the first round, RT-PCR was carried out with HTBI primers, and a multiplex PCR formed the second round. TCRdb reprocessed the multiplex PCR reads with MiXCR, giving one entry per CDR3 protein. The profile shows around 470,000 distinct CDR3 sequences, about 15% of them singletons. In this sample, this clonotype turned up a few times. Since a much larger clone is just one base distant, this may be a read error. The DNA is omitted, as the CDR3 cannot be located on it reliably, and the CDR3 follows TCRdb's listing. Other autoimmune diseases, uncontrolled infections, pregnancy and lactation each led to patient exclusion.

Sequenced material: blood. The genes are TRBV27 and TRBJ1-5; no DNA check was done on the table's D call, TRBD1. The clonotype was recovered from a woman in her twenties or thirties with Graves' ophthalmopathy. The CDR3 loop is CASSLVGQGAISNQPPHF.